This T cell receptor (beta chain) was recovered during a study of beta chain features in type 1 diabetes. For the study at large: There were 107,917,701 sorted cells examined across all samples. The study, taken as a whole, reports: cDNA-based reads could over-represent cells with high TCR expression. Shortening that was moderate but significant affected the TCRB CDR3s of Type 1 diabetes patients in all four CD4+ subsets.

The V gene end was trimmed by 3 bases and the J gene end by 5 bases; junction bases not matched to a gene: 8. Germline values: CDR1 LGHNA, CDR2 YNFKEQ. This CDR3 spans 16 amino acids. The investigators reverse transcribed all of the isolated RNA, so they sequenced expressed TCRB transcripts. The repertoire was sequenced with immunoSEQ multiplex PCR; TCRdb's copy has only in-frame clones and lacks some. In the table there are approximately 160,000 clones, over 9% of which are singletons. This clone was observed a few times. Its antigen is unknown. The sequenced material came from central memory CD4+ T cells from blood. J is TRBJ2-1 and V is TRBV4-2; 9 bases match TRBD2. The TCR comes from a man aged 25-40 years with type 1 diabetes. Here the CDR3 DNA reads TGTGCCAGCAGCCAGGAGATAGCGGGGGACCACAATGAGCAGTTCTTC. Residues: CASSQEIAGDHNEQFF.